The clone carrying this T cell receptor beta chain was counted many times. The CDR3 contains 15 residues. Trimming removed 5 bases from V and 8 bases from J, with 18 bases in between. Germline loops: CDR1 SGHTA, CDR2 FQGNSA. The data are from a study of T cells after yellow fever vaccination. Study context: Any fraction with a low cell number was prepared using SMART-Seq v4 Ultra Low Input.

TCRdb reprocessed the 5' RACE reads with MiXCR, giving one entry per CDR3 protein. Here the sample spans about 220,000 distinct CDR3 sequences, 3% to 4% being singletons. This sequence originates from a man aged 18 to 29 who received the YFV17D yellow fever vaccine. The chain couples TRBV7-2 to TRBJ1-4; weak D call: TRBD1 (5 bases). This material consisted of CD4+ T cells sorted from PBMCs, taken 10 days after the yellow fever booster vaccination. In DNA form, the CDR3 reads TGTGCCAGCAGCCCCTCACAGGCTCGGGGGGAAAAACTGTTTTTT. This translates into CASSPSQARGEKLFF. Drawing the rest from reference TRBV7-2 and TRBJ1-4, the complete variable domain is GAGVSQSPSNKVTEKGKDVELRCDPISGHTALYWYRQSLGQGLEFLIYFQGNSAPDKSGLPSDRFSAERTGGSVSTLTIQRTQQEDSAVYLCASSPSQARGEKLFFGSGTQLSVL.